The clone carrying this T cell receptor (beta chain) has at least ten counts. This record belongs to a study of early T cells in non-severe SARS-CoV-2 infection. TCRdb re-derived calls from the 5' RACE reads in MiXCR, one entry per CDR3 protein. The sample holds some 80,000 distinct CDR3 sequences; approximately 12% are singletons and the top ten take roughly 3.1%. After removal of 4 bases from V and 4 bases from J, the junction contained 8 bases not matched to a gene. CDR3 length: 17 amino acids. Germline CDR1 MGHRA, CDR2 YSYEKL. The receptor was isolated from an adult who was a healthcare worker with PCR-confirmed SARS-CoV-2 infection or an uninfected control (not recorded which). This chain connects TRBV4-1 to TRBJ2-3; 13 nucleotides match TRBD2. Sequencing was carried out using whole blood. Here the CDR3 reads CASSRILAGGPPDTQYF. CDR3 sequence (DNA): TGCGCCAGCAGCCGGATACTAGCGGGAGGGCCCCCAGATACGCAGTATTTT.